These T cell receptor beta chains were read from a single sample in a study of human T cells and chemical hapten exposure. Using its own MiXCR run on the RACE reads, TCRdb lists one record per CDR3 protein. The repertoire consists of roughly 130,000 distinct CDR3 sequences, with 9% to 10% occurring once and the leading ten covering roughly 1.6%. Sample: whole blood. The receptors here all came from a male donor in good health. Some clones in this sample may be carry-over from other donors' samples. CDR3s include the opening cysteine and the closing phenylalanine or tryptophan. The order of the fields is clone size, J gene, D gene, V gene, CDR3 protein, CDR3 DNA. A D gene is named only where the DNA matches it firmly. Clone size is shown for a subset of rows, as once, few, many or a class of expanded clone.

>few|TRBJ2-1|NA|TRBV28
CASSLGGYGGGDEQFF
TGTGCCAGCAGTTTAGGCGGATATGGCGGCGGCGATGAGCAGTTCTTC
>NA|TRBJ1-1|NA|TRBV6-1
CASSEGVGQGSNTEAFF
TGTGCCAGCAGTGAAGGTGTAGGGCAGGGGAGCAACACTGAAGCTTTCTTT
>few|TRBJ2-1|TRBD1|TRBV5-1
CASSLGTGDYNEQFF
TGCGCCAGCAGCTTGGGGACAGGGGATTACAATGAGCAGTTCTTC
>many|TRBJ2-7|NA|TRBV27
CASKHQGKSDEQYF
TGTGCCAGCAAACATCAGGGCAAGAGCGACGAGCAGTACTTC
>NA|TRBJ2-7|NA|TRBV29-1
CSVGNRDGEGEQYF
TGCAGCGTTGGGAACCGGGACGGCGAAGGAGAGCAGTACTTC
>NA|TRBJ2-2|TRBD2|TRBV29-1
CSVESEVGRPNTGELFF
TGCAGCGTTGAAAGTGAGGTCGGGAGGCCGAACACCGGGGAGCTGTTTTTT
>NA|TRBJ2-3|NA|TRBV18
CASSPSGRAGADTQYF
TGTGCCAGCTCACCATCGGGCAGGGCTGGCGCAGATACGCAGTATTTT
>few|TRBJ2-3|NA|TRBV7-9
CASSRRRDTQYF
TGTGCCAGCAGCCGTCGGAGGGATACGCAGTATTTT
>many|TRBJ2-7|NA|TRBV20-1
CSAYSDPTYEQYF
TGCAGTGCTTACAGCGATCCGACCTACGAGCAGTACTTC
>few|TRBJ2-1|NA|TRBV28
CATRAGAPLSYNEQFF
TGTGCCACCCGAGCAGGGGCTCCCCTTTCCTACAATGAGCAGTTCTTC
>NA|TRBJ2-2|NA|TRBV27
CASSAGTTNTGELFF
TGTGCCAGCAGTGCTGGGACGACGAACACCGGGGAGCTGTTTTTT
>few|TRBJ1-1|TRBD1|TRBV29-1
CSVRLRTGDGEAFF
TGCAGCGTACGACTCAGGACAGGGGATGGTGAAGCTTTCTTT
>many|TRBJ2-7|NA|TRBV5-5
CASSLVRGGNSYEQYF
TGTGCCAGCAGCTTGGTTCGTGGGGGGAACTCCTACGAGCAGTACTTC
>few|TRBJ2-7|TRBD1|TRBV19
CASSIRTGSSYEQYF
TGTGCCAGTAGTATAAGGACAGGATCCTCCTACGAGCAGTACTTC
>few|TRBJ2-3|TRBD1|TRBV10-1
CASSSRTGTHTQYF
TGCGCCAGCAGTTCCCGGACAGGGACACATACGCAGTATTTT
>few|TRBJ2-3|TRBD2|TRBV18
CASSPGLEADTQYF
TGTGCCAGCTCACCGGGACTAGAAGCAGATACGCAGTATTTT
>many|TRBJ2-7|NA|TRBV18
CASSPIPLSYEQYF
TGTGCCAGCTCACCAATTCCCCTCTCCTACGAGCAGTACTTC
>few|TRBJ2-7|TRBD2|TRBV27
CASRRNSGSTYEQYF
TGTGCCAGCAGAAGAAATAGCGGGAGCACCTACGAGCAGTACTTC
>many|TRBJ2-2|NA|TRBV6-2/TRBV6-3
CASSWDFTGELFF
TGTGCCAGCAGCTGGGACTTCACCGGGGAGCTGTTTTTT
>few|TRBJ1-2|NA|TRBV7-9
CASSPMGVYGYTF
TGTGCCAGCAGCCCCATGGGGGTCTATGGCTACACCTTC
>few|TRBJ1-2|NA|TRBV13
CASSPRSSGSGYTF
TGTGCCAGCAGCCCGAGAAGTTCAGGGTCTGGCTACACCTTC
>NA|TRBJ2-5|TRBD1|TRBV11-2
CASSLSAGGRETQYF
TGTGCCAGCAGCTTGAGCGCAGGGGGCCGGGAGACCCAGTACTTC
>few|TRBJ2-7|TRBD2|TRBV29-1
CSVVTSGGYEQYF
TGCAGCGTTGTCACTAGCGGGGGCTACGAGCAGTACTTC
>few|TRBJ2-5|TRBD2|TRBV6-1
CASKYTSGTQETQYF
TGTGCCAGCAAATATACTAGCGGGACTCAAGAGACCCAGTACTTC
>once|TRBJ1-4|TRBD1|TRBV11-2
CASSSTTGNEKLFF
TGTGCCAGCAGCTCTACGACAGGGAATGAAAAACTGTTTTTT
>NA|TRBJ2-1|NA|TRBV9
CASSAEQIQGFKSYNEQFF
TGTGCCAGCAGCGCCGAACAAATACAGGGCTTTAAATCCTACAATGAGCAGTTCTTC
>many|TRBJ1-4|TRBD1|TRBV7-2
CASSPDRFNEKLFF
TGTGCCAGCAGCCCGGACAGGTTTAATGAAAAACTGTTTTTT
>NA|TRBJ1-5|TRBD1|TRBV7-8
CASSPQTSTGYSNQPQHF
TGTGCCAGCAGCCCCCAAACGTCGACAGGGTATAGCAATCAGCCCCAGCATTTT
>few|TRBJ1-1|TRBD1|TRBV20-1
CSARKTGVFGPNTEAFF
TGCAGTGCTAGGAAGACAGGGGTATTTGGCCCGAACACTGAAGCTTTCTTT
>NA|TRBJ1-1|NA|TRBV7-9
CASSPTGSTEAFF
TGTGCCAGCAGCCCTACAGGGAGTACTGAAGCTTTCTTT
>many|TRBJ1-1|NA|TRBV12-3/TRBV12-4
CASSLKWSRPPTEAFF
TGTGCCAGCAGTTTAAAGTGGTCGAGACCCCCCACTGAAGCTTTCTTT
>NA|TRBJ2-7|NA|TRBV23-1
CASPRGQGEQYF
TGCGCCAGCCCGCGGGGGCAGGGCGAGCAGTACTTC
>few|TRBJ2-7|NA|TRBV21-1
CASSPRRESYEQYF
TGTGCCAGCAGCCCGCGGAGGGAGTCCTACGAGCAGTACTTC
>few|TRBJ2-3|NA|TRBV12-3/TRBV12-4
CASSSIGGGRTDTQYF
TGTGCCAGCAGTTCGATTGGGGGAGGTCGTACAGATACGCAGTATTTT
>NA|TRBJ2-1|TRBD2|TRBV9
CASSVESQRDRNEQFF
TGTGCCAGCAGCGTAGAGTCCCAGCGGGACCGAAATGAGCAGTTCTTC
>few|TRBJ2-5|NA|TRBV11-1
CASGQIQETQYF
TGTGCCAGCGGTCAGATTCAAGAGACCCAGTACTTC
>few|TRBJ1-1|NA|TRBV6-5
CASSYTGRGDTEAFF
TGTGCCAGCAGTTACACAGGGCGGGGTGACACTGAAGCTTTCTTT
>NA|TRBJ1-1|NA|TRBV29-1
CSVGPTGRMNTEAFF
TGCAGCGTTGGTCCGACAGGACGGATGAACACTGAAGCTTTCTTT